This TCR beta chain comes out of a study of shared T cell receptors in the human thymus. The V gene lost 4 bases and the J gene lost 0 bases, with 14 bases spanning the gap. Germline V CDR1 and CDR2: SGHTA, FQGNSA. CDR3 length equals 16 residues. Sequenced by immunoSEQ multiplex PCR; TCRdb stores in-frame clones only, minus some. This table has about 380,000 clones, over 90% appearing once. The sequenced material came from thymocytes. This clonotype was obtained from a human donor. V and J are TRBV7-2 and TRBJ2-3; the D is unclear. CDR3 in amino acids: CASSSARGYSTDTQYF. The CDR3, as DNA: TGTGCCAGCAGCTCCGCAAGAGGCTACAGCACAGATACGCAGTATTTT. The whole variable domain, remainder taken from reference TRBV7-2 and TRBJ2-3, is GAGVSQSPSNKVTEKGKDVELRCDPISGHTALYWYRQSLGQGLEFLIYFQGNSAPDKSGLPSDRFSAERTGGSVSTLTIQRTQQEDSAVYLCASSSARGYSTDTQYFGPGTRLTVL.